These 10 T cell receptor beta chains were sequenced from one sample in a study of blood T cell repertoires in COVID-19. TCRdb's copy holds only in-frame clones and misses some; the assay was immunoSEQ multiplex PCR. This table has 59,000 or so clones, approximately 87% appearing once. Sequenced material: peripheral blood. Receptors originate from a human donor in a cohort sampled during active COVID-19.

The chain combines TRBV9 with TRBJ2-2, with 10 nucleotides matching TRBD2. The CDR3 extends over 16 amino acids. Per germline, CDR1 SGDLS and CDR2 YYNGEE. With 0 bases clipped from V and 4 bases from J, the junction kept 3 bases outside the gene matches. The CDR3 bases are TGTGCCAGCAGCGTAGTTGGGACTAGCGCCACCGGGGAGCTGTTTTTT. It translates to CASSVVGTSATGELFF. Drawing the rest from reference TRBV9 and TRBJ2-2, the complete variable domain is DSGVTQTPKHLITATGQRVTLRCSPRSGDLSVYWYQQSLDQGLQFLIQYYNGEERAKGNILERFSAQQFPDLHSELNLSSLELGDSALYFCASSVVGTSATGELFFGEGSRLTVL.

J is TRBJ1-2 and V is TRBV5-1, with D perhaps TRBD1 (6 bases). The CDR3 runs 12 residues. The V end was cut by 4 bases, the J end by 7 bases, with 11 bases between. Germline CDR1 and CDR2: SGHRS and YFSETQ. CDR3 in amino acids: CASSPTGPGYTF. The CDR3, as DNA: TGCGCCAGCAGCCCGACAGGTCCTGGCTACACCTTC.

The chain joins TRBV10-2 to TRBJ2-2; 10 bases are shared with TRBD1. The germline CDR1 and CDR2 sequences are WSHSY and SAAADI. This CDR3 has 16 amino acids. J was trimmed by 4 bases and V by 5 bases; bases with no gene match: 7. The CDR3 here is CASSTWTGGSTGELFF. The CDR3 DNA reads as TGCGCCAGCAGTACGTGGACAGGGGGGAGCACCGGGGAGCTGTTTTTT.

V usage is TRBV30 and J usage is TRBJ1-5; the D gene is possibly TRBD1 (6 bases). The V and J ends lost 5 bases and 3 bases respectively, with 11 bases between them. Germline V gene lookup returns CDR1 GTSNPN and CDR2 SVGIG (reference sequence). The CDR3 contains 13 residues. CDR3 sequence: CAWEDSHNQPQHF. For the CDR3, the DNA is TGTGCCTGGGAGGACAGCCACAATCAGCCCCAGCATTTT.

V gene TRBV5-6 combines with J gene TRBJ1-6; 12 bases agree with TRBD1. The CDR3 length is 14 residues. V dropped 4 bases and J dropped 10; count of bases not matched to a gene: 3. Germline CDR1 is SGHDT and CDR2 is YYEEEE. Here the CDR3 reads CASSRDRGRSPLHF. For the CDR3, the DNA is TGTGCCAGCAGCCGGGACAGGGGGCGATCACCCCTCCACTTT.

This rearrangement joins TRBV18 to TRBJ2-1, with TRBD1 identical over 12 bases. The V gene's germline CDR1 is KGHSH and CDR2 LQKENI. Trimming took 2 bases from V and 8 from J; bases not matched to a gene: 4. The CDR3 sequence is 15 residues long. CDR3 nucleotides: TGTGCCAGCTCACCAGGGACAGGGGGCAGAGATGAGCAGTTCTTC. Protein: CASSPGTGGRDEQFF.

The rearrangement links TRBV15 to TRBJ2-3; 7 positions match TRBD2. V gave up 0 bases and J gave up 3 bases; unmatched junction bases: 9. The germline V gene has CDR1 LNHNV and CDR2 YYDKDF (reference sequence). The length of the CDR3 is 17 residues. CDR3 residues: CATSRERGGGGTDTQYF. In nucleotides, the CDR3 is TGTGCCACCAGCAGAGAACGCGGTGGGGGGGGTACAGATACGCAGTATTTT.

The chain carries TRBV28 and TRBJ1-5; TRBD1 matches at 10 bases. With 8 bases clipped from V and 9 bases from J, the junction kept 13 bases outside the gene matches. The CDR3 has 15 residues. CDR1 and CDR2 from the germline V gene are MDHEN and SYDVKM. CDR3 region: CASPPPTGGEGPQHF. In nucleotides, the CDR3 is TGTGCCAGCCCCCCTCCGACAGGGGGCGAAGGGCCCCAGCATTTT.

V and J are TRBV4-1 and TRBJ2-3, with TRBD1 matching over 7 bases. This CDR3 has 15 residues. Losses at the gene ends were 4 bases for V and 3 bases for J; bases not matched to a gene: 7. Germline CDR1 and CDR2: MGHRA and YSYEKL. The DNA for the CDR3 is TGCGCCAGCAGCCTCGCCGGGACAGCTACAGATACGCAGTATTTT. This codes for CASSLAGTATDTQYF.

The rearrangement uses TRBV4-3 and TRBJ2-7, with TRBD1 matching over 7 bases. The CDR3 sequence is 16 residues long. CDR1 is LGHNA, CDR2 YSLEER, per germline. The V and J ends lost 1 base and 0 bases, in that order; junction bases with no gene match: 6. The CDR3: CASSQGDSTSSYEQYF. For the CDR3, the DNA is TGCGCCAGCAGCCAAGGGGACAGTACTAGCTCCTACGAGCAGTACTTC.